This T cell receptor beta chain came from a study of blood T cell repertoires in COVID-19. Overall study: The samples span acute and convalescent COVID-19 from the United States, Italy and Spain.

Unmatched junction bases numbered 9, after V lost 2 bases and J lost 8 bases. The V gene's germline CDR1 is LGHDT and CDR2 YNNKEL (reference sequence). This CDR3 comprises 15 residues. The table came from immunoSEQ multiplex PCR; TCRdb's copy has only in-frame clones and leaves some out. The sample consists of 150,000 to 200,000 clones, approximately 86% of them appearing once. The chain joins TRBV3-1 (or the pseudogene TRBV3-2) to TRBJ2-1; 7 positions agree with TRBD2. This TCR was recovered from a man in his sixties with acute or convalescent COVID-19. Sequences were obtained from peripheral blood. The CDR3 region is CASSQFGGRGYEQFF. The CDR3, as DNA: TGTGCCAGCAGCCAATTTGGCGGGAGAGGCTATGAGCAGTTCTTC.